Listed here are 3 T cell receptor beta chains from one sample, sequenced in a study of blood T cell repertoires in COVID-19. Assay: immunoSEQ multiplex PCR; the TCRdb copy retains only in-frame clones and omits some. The profile shows roughly 250,000 clones, roughly 87% of them singletons. The sequenced sample consisted of PBMCs or T cells enriched from blood (not recorded which). The receptors were sampled from a woman aged 30 to 39 with acute COVID-19.

V gene TRBV5-1 combines with J gene TRBJ2-5; the D is unclear. CDR3 length equals 14 residues. V dropped 0 bases and J dropped 3 bases, with 9 bases sitting between them. Germline CDR1 reads SGHRS; CDR2 reads YFSETQ. The CDR3 loop is CASSLVGYEETQYF. As DNA, the CDR3 is TGCGCCAGCAGCTTGGTGGGCTACGAAGAGACCCAGTACTTC.

J is TRBJ2-2 and V is TRBV7-9; D perhaps matches TRBD1 (5 bases). Germline CDR1 reads SEHNR; CDR2 reads FQNEAQ (reference sequence). The CDR3 consists of 16 residues. Trimming took 3 bases from V and 6 from J, leaving 17 bases between them. The CDR3 DNA reads TGTGCCAGCAGCTTCTCCGGCAGGGCTGTGTCCGGGGAGCTGTTTTTT. As protein: CASSFSGRAVSGELFF. Looking up the rest from reference TRBV7-9 and TRBJ2-2 gives the full variable domain: DTGVSQNPRHKITKRGQNVTFRCDPISEHNRLYWYRQTLGQGPEFLTYFQNEAQLEKSRLLSDRFSAERPKGSFSTLEIQRTEQGDSAMYLCASSFSGRAVSGELFFGEGSRLTVL.

The gene calls are TRBV27 and TRBJ1-1; D call uncertain. The CDR3 consists of 13 residues. V was trimmed by 6 bases and J by 2 bases, leaving 10 bases between them. The V gene's germline CDR1 is MNHEY and CDR2 SMNVEV (reference sequence). This CDR3 reads CASRDRRNTEAFF. The CDR3 coding sequence is TGTGCCAGCAGGGATAGGAGAAACACTGAAGCTTTCTTT.